The source of this TCR beta chain is a study of cytomegalovirus exposure and HLA in healthy donors. The CDR3 totals 18 residues. The PCR contained 60 Vbeta and 13 Jbeta primers. TCRdb keeps only in-frame clones here, not all; method: immunoSEQ multiplex PCR. In the table there are roughly 100,000 clones, roughly 78% of which are singletons. The study, taken as a whole, reports: Differences between HLA loci emerged in a later analysis of TCR association rates, with DRB1 most and HLA-C fewest.

With regard to this clone: What it binds is not known.

This rearrangement joins TRBV21-1 to TRBJ1-1; TRBD1 is the table's D call and was not checked against the DNA. TRBV21-1 constitutes a pseudogene. The source material was PBMCs. The clonotype comes from a woman in her forties in good health and CMV-seronegative. For the CDR3, the DNA is TGTGCCAGCAGCGCCTGGGGCGGGGACAGGGGATTTTTCACTGAAGCTTTCTTT. Translation gives CASSAWGGDRGFFTEAFF.